Described below is a single T cell receptor (beta chain) sequence and its context. TCRdb itself ran the 5' RACE reads through MiXCR, one entry per CDR3 protein. Among 60,000 to 75,000 distinct CDR3 sequences listed, more than 10% were seen once. The data derive from a study of early T cells in non-severe SARS-CoV-2 infection. Across the whole study: With bulk RNA from unsorted whole blood as input, sequencing yielded unpaired chains.

This CDR3 comprises 12 residues. Germline V gene lookup returns CDR1 SQVTM and CDR2 ANQGSEA. V lost 8 bases and J lost 0, with 10 bases in between. This sequence was found in an adult who was a healthcare worker with PCR-confirmed SARS-CoV-2 infection or an uninfected control (not recorded which). The J gene is TRBJ2-5, the V gene TRBV29-1, with D unresolved. The sample was whole blood. Written as DNA, the CDR3 is TGCAGCTTATTAGTGTACCAAGAGACCCAGTACTTC. Protein sequence: CSLLVYQETQYF.